This T cell receptor beta chain was identified in a study of Ad26.COV2.S vaccination and SARS-CoV-2 variants. Regarding treatment: about 20 received Ad26.COV2.S at low or high dose, single or two shots; several received placebo; per-sample allocation not given. Samples analyzed were those drawn on day 63 after the first vaccine or placebo injection. An Ad26 vector expressing Wuhan-strain SARS-CoV-2 spike served as the vaccine. CDR1 is LGHDT, CDR2 YNNKEL, per germline (reference sequence). Trimming removed 9 bases from V and 5 bases from J, with 7 bases in between. CDR3 length equals 10 residues. Libraries were prepared by immunoSEQ multiplex PCR; TCRdb keeps only in-frame clonotypes and omits some of them. The table lists 400,000 or so clones, around nine tenths of them singletons.

Sequenced material: peripheral blood, taken in a trial of Ad26.COV2.S vaccine versus placebo. The receptor was derived from a person between 18 and 65 years old who received the Ad26.COV2.S COVID-19 vaccine or a placebo. The V and J genes are TRBV3-1 (or the pseudogene TRBV3-2) and TRBJ1-2, with unresolved D. CDR3 residues: CARGRYGYTF. The DNA for the CDR3 is TGTGCCAGAGGGAGATATGGCTACACCTTC.